One and the same sample provided the 32 T cell receptor beta chains below, sequenced in a study of cytomegalovirus exposure and HLA in healthy donors. 13 Jbeta primers and 60 Vbeta primers were used for the PCR. Profiling relied on immunoSEQ multiplex PCR, and the TCRdb table lists in-frame clones only, not all of them. Counted here are about 96,000 clones, 65% to 80% occurring once; the ten biggest clones make up around an eighth. Sequencing was done on a sample of PBMCs. These TCRs come from a woman in her 70s in good health and CMV-seropositive.

The rearrangement joins TRBV6-5 to TRBJ2-7, with TRBD2 matching over 7 bases. This CDR3 spans 15 amino acids. CDR1 is MNHEY and CDR2 is SVGAGI in the germline V gene. Germline trimming cut 0 bases from V and 7 bases from J; bases unmatched to any gene: 9. The CDR3 DNA follows: TGTGCCAGCAGTTACTCGGGGGGAGGGCCGAGTGAGCAGTACTTC. Amino acid sequence: CASSYSGGGPSEQYF.

This clone was seen more than once but under ten times. The gene calls are TRBV4-3 and TRBJ2-7; perhaps TRBD2 as D (6 bases). V lost 0 bases to trimming and J lost 5 bases, with 8 bases between them. Germline V gene data show CDR1 as LGHNA and CDR2 as YSLEER. The CDR3 has 13 amino acids. CDR3 sequence (DNA): TGCGCCAGCAGCCAAGAGGAGGGAAACGAGCAGTACTTC. Protein product: CASSQEEGNEQYF.

This clone was observed a handful of times. The rearrangement uses TRBV28 and TRBJ1-2; D perhaps matches TRBD1 (6 bases). Trimming left V 5 bases short and J 14 bases short, with 21 bases between. CDR3 length: 13 residues. CDR1 and CDR2 (germline): MDHEN, SYDVKM. The CDR3 nucleotides read TGTGCCAGCAGTCGAAAGCTCCTGACAGGCCAGACCTTC. This translates into CASSRKLLTGQTF.

The chain has TRBV1 and TRBJ2-5; the table's D gene call, TRBD2, was not cross checked with the DNA. TRBV1 is a pseudogene locus. This CDR3 region has 17 residues. The CDR3, as DNA: TGCACCAGCAGCCAAGAAGAGGCGGGGGATTGGGAAGAGACCCAGTACTTC. Amino acid sequence: CTSSQEEAGDWEETQYF.

The chain couples TRBV5-1 to TRBJ1-1; the D gene is possibly TRBD1 (5 bases). The length of the CDR3 is 15 residues. V was pared by 0 bases and J by 1 base, with 10 bases between. The germline gives CDR1 SGHRS, CDR2 YFSETQ. The CDR3 DNA follows: TGCGCCAGCAGCTTGGAGGGCAGGGAGAACACTGAAGCTTTCTTT. Its translation: CASSLEGRENTEAFF.

Notes on this clone: The junction departs from germline at one end; a sequencing error may be responsible. The rearrangement joins TRBV7-9 to TRBJ2-7; 7 bases are shared with TRBD2. The CDR3 length is 17 residues. The V gene's germline CDR1 is SEHNR and CDR2 FQNEAQ (reference sequence). The CDR3 region is CSSSPPGFGRTSYEQYF. As DNA, the CDR3 is TGTTCCAGCAGCCCCCCGGGTTTCGGGAGGACCTCCTACGAGCAGTACTTC.

J is TRBJ1-2 and V is TRBV28; no definite D call. Germline CDR1 reads MDHEN; CDR2 reads SYDVKM. The CDR3 extends over 13 amino acids. Deletions cut 4 bases from V and 8 bases from J, with 14 bases between. The CDR3 loop reads CASSSLGLGGYTF. The CDR3 region has the DNA TGTGCCAGCAGTTCACTCGGATTGGGCGGCTACACCTTC.

The chain combines TRBV5-1 with TRBJ2-7; 7 bases line up with TRBD1. The J segment lost 0 bases and the V segment lost 4 bases, leaving 4 bases of the junction unmatched. The germline CDR1 and CDR2 sequences are SGHRS and YFSETQ. The CDR3 covers 14 residues. The DNA of the CDR3 is TGCGCCAGCAGCCGGGGACAGAGCTCCTACGAGCAGTACTTC. Translation: CASSRGQSSYEQYF.

The V gene is TRBV27, the J gene TRBJ2-5; TRBD1 might be the D (6 bases). The tail of the sequence fits TRBJ2-7 better, so the J call may be wrong. The CDR3 totals 14 residues. Germline-derived CDR1 and CDR2 are MNHEY and SMNVEV (reference sequence). CDR3: CASSFLGASYEQYF. CDR3 DNA sequence: TGTGCCAGCAGTTTTCTGGGGGCAAGCTACGAGCAGTACTTC.

The chain has TRBV29-1 and TRBJ2-3, with 8 nucleotides matching TRBD2. The germline V gene encodes CDR1 SQVTM and CDR2 ANQGSEA. This CDR3 contains 14 residues. DNA of the CDR3: TGCAGTGACCAATCGGGGGGGCGCACAGATACGCAGTATTTT. Its translation is CSDQSGGRTDTQYF.

On this clone itself: The junction does not match germline at one end; this may be a read error. The CDR3 DNA follows: TGTGTCAGCAGCACTAACGGATTCCCCACAGATACGCAGTATTTT. Protein: CVSSTNGFPTDTQYF. This chain uses TRBV7-3 with TRBJ2-3; no firm D call. This CDR3 contains 15 residues. CDR1 is SGHTA, CDR2 FQGTGA, per germline. Full variable domain (missing parts from reference TRBV7-3 and TRBJ2-3): GAGVSQTPSNKVTEKGKYVELRCDPISGHTALYWYRQSLGQGPEFLIYFQGTGAADDSGLPNDRFFAVRPEGSVSTLKIQRTERGDSAVYLCVSSTNGFPTDTQYFGPGTRLTVL.

The chain is built from TRBV2 and TRBJ2-7; 8 nucleotides line up with TRBD2. The CDR3 extends over 14 amino acids. The V gene end was trimmed by 7 bases and the J gene end by 2 bases; junction bases not matched to a gene: 7. Germline CDR1 reads SNHLY; CDR2 reads FYNNEI. The CDR3 bases are TGTGCCAGCACCCAAGTTAGCGGGGCCTACGAGCAGTACTTC. Translating it yields CASTQVSGAYEQYF.

V is TRBV7-2 and J is TRBJ2-7, with TRBD2 identical over 12 bases. This CDR3 comprises 16 residues. Germline CDR1 SGHTA, CDR2 FQGNSA. Trimming removed 2 bases from V and 5 bases from J; junction bases left unmatched: 7. Here the CDR3 DNA reads TGTGCCAGCAGCTTAACCCTAGCGGGGGGGTTGAACGAGCAGTACTTC. Translating gives CASSLTLAGGLNEQYF.

The J gene is TRBJ2-1, the V gene TRBV5-4; 8 bases fit TRBD1. Germline assignment: CDR1 SGHNT and CDR2 YYREEE (reference sequence). V gave up 4 bases and J gave up 0 bases; unmatched junction bases: 6. The CDR3 runs 16 residues. CDR3 nucleotide sequence: TGTGCCAGCAGCATTCGACAGGGGAGCTCCTACAATGAGCAGTTCTTC. It codes for CASSIRQGSSYNEQFF.

This clone was recorded at least ten times. V and J are TRBV6-5 and TRBJ1-4; D is possibly TRBD1 (6 bases). V lost 4 bases, J lost 6 bases, and 18 bases lay in between. The CDR3 covers 16 residues. Germline V gene data show CDR1 as MNHEY and CDR2 as SVGAGI. The CDR3 nucleotides read TGTGCCAGCAGTTCACGGGACACTCGGCGCGATGAAAAACTGTTTTTT. The encoded protein is CASSSRDTRRDEKLFF.

This clone was seen only a few times. The rearrangement joins TRBV28 to TRBJ1-5, with 8 bases identical to TRBD1. V was clipped by 5 bases and J by 3 bases; unmatched bases: 12. Germline CDR1 and CDR2: MDHEN and SYDVKM. The CDR3 has 17 amino acids. CDR3 in amino acids: CASSLRQTGANNQPQHF. CDR3 sequence (DNA): TGTGCCAGCAGTCTAAGGCAGACAGGGGCTAACAATCAGCCCCAGCATTTT.

V is TRBV7-9 and J is TRBJ2-7, with 8 bases matching TRBD1. This CDR3 has 14 amino acids. Unmatched junction bases numbered 6, after V lost 5 bases and J lost 3 bases. Germline V gene sequence: CDR1 SEHNR, CDR2 FQNEAQ (reference sequence). DNA for the CDR3: TGTGCCAGCAGCAGACAGGGGCTTGGCTACGAGCAGTACTTC. The encoded protein is CASSRQGLGYEQYF.

This clone showed up just a few times. The chain combines TRBV10-3 with TRBJ2-7; 9 bases match TRBD1. V dropped 5 bases and J dropped 5; count of bases not matched to a gene: 7. Germline CDR1 is ENHRY and CDR2 is SYGVKD. This CDR3 has 14 amino acids. This CDR3 is CAISIGTGNDEQYF. CDR3 coding DNA: TGTGCCATCAGTATCGGGACAGGGAACGACGAGCAGTACTTC.

The genes are TRBV14 and TRBJ2-1; TRBD2 matches 9 bases. V was clipped by 4 bases and J by 1 base; unmatched bases: 2. CDR3 length equals 15 residues. CDR1 SGHDN and CDR2 FVKESK come from the germline V gene. The CDR3 here is CASSRGLASYNEQFF. The CDR3 DNA reads TGTGCCAGCAGCCGAGGACTAGCGTCCTACAATGAGCAGTTCTTC.

The J gene is TRBJ1-5, the V gene TRBV19, with D possibly TRBD1 on 6 matching bases. CDR1 is LNHDA, CDR2 SQIVND, per germline (reference sequence). V lost 2 bases to trimming and J lost 2 bases, with 7 bases between them. The CDR3 extends over 14 amino acids. In nucleotides, the CDR3 is TGTGCCAGTAGTATACGACAGGGCAATCAGCCCCAGCATTTT. It codes for CASSIRQGNQPQHF.

This rearrangement joins TRBV25-1 to TRBJ2-7; D gene ambiguous. The CDR3 has 13 residues. From germline, CDR1 is MGHDK and CDR2 SYGVNS. V dropped 3 bases and J dropped 6 bases, with 12 bases sitting between them. The CDR3 here is CASSDWSRAEQYF. The CDR3 nucleotides are TGTGCCAGCAGTGATTGGTCTAGAGCCGAGCAGTACTTC.

The chain joins TRBV28 to TRBJ1-6; 9 nucleotides agree with TRBD1. Germline V gives CDR1 MDHEN, CDR2 SYDVKM. The CDR3 is 13 residues long. In DNA form, the CDR3 reads TGTGCAACCGCGGGGACAGGGATATCACCCCTCCACTTT. The encoded protein is CATAGTGISPLHF.

This clone was recorded only once. CDR3 nucleotide sequence: TGTGCCAGCAGCCTGGGACAGGGTATCTATTTT. It yields the protein CASSLGQGIYF. The genes are TRBV6-1 and TRBJ1-3; 9 bases are a match to TRBD1. CDR1 is MNHNS, CDR2 SASEGT, per germline. The CDR3 consists of 11 residues. V shed 6 bases, J shed 16 bases, and the junction held 7 bases outside the gene matches.

The V gene is TRBV6-5, the J gene TRBJ2-7; tentatively, D is TRBD1 (6 bases). The CDR3 runs to 15 residues. Germline V gene sequence: CDR1 MNHEY, CDR2 SVGAGI. Deletions cut 3 bases from V and 5 bases from J, with 17 bases between. CDR3 loop: CASSYSSPTGNEQYF. The CDR3 DNA sequence: TGTGCCAGCAGTTATTCCTCACCTACAGGGAACGAGCAGTACTTC.

In DNA, the CDR3 is TGTGCCAGCAGCCAAACAGGGAATGAGCAGTTCTTC. Translating it yields CASSQTGNEQFF. The genes are TRBV11-3 and TRBJ2-1; TRBD1 is a possible D gene (6 bases). The CDR3 is 12 amino acids. V lost 5 bases to trimming and J lost 7 bases, with 9 bases between them. Germline V gene data show CDR1 as SGHNT and CDR2 as YENEEA.

J is TRBJ2-2 and V is TRBV5-1; weak D call: TRBD2 (6 bases). The length of the CDR3 is 15 residues. V was pared by 1 base and J by 4 bases, with 11 bases between. Germline values: CDR1 SGHRS, CDR2 YFSETQ. In DNA, the CDR3 is TGCGCCAGCAGCTTGCTGGGAGCGGGCACCGGGGAGCTGTTTTTT. Protein sequence: CASSLLGAGTGELFF. The full variable domain, rest sourced from reference TRBV5-1 and TRBJ2-2, is KAGVTQTPRYLIKTRGQQVTLSCSPISGHRSVSWYQQTPGQGLQFLFEYFSETQRNKGNFPGRFSGRQFSNSRSEMNVSTLELGDSALYLCASSLLGAGTGELFFGEGSRLTVL.

The gene calls are TRBV11-3 and TRBJ2-1, with D perhaps TRBD2 (6 bases). Germline V CDR1 and CDR2: SGHNT, YENEEA. V lost 0 bases, J lost 1 base, and 10 bases lay in between. This CDR3 contains 16 residues. CDR3 nucleotides: TGTGCCAGCAGCTTAGACGGGGGAGATTCCTACAATGAGCAGTTCTTC. Protein sequence: CASSLDGGDSYNEQFF.

The rearrangement joins TRBV10-3 to TRBJ2-7; no firm D call. The germline V gene encodes CDR1 ENHRY and CDR2 SYGVKD. The V end was cut by 3 bases, the J end by 2 bases, with 8 bases between. This CDR3 spans 13 amino acids. The CDR3 nucleotides read TGTGCCATCAGTGAAACAGAACCCTACGAGCAGTACTTC. Translation: CAISETEPYEQYF.

The V and J genes are TRBV10-3 and TRBJ2-6; 8 nucleotides agree with TRBD2. Losses at the gene ends were 8 bases for V and 1 base for J; bases not matched to a gene: 10. Germline CDR1 is ENHRY and CDR2 is SYGVKD. This CDR3 comprises 17 residues. Here the CDR3 reads CAIPGGADVSGANVLTF. For the CDR3, the DNA is TGTGCCATCCCGGGGGGGGCGGATGTTTCTGGGGCCAACGTCCTGACTTTC.

This sequence joins TRBV18 and TRBJ2-2, with 10 bases matching TRBD2. The CDR3 is 18 amino acids. V dropped 2 bases and J dropped 4; count of bases not matched to a gene: 10. The germline CDR1 and CDR2 sequences are KGHSH and LQKENI. The CDR3 loop is CASSPFASGSLATGELFF. CDR3 DNA: TGTGCCAGCTCACCATTTGCTAGCGGGAGTCTCGCCACCGGGGAGCTGTTTTTT.

This chain uses TRBV10-1 with TRBJ2-7, with 9 bases lining up with TRBD2. Trimming took 5 bases from V and 3 from J; bases not matched to a gene: 5. This CDR3 is 14 amino acids long. Per germline, CDR1 WNHNN and CDR2 SYGVQD (reference sequence). The CDR3 here is CASSRTSDIYEQYF. CDR3 in DNA: TGCGCCAGCAGTAGGACTAGCGATATCTACGAGCAGTACTTC.

This chain connects TRBV19 to TRBJ2-3; D might be TRBD2 (6 bases). V shed 7 bases and J shed 3 bases, with 14 bases lying between them. The CDR3 has 14 residues. Per the germline V gene, CDR1 is LNHDA and CDR2 is SQIVND (reference sequence). CDR3 DNA: TGTGCCAGTACCGCGGGGCCGACAACAGATACGCAGTATTTT. Its protein product is CASTAGPTTDTQYF.